This TCR beta chain was captured by sequencing in a study of blood T cells in healthy people across ages. Study-level findings and limits: Both higher diversity and more naive CD4+ cells marked long-lived donors when set against aged donors.

Then a second PCR, running about 6 to 12 cycles, was carried out with a sample-barcoded 5' primer and a J-beta primer mix. TCRdb reanalysed the 5' RACE reads using MiXCR and keeps one entry per CDR3 protein. The repertoire has 650,000 to 950,000 distinct CDR3 sequences, 40% to 50% of them found once; the top ten carry about a fifth. The germline V and J ends were trimmed by 5 bases and 1 base, with 8 bases remaining between them. This CDR3 contains 13 residues. Looked up from germline, CDR1 is SNHLY and CDR2 is FYNNEI. As for this clonotype: What it binds is unknown.

Each donor's blood draw was 8.5 to 10 milliliters of peripheral blood. The specimen was blood. The receptor comes from a man between 60 and 75 years old in good health. The chain carries TRBV2 and TRBJ2-5; D may be TRBD2 (6 bases). The CDR3 DNA is TGTGCCAGCAGTTGGAGGGTCCAAGAGACCCAGTACTTC. This sequence encodes CASSWRVQETQYF.